Below are 28 T cell receptor beta chains sequenced from a single sample in a study of blood T cell repertoires in COVID-19 (dated by TCRdb to about 2020). Preparation of the library involved the immunoSEQ multiplex PCR assay. Held by TCRdb, this immuneACCESS table contains in-frame sequences only and omits some clones. Under half of the omission traces to an unresolved V gene where checked; the cause of the rest is unknown. The sample table records approximately 330,000 clones; roughly 87% of these occur just once. The top ten hold more than 7.5% of the sample. The sequencing input was peripheral blood. The receptors stem from a man aged 25-40 years with COVID-19, enrolled during active disease.

The chain employs TRBV19 and TRBJ2-1, with TRBD2 identical over 13 bases. The germline CDR1 and CDR2 sequences are LNHDA and SQIVND (reference sequence). The length of the CDR3 is 19 residues. Trimming took 5 bases from V and 4 from J; bases not matched to a gene: 14. The CDR3 nucleotides read TGTGCCAGTAGTGCCCTAGGGGGGGGACTAGCGGGGCAATACAATGAGCAGTTCTTC. Residues: CASSALGGGLAGQYNEQFF.

V usage is TRBV27 and J usage is TRBJ2-7; tentative D call: TRBD1 (6 bases). Germline CDR1 reads MNHEY; CDR2 reads SMNVEV (reference sequence). V was clipped by 4 bases and J by 7 bases, with 20 bases between them. The CDR3 contains 15 residues. The CDR3 DNA reads TGTGCCAGCAGTTCGCTTCAGGGGTCCGAGTTAGAGCAGTACTTC. Protein sequence: CASSSLQGSELEQYF.

The chain employs TRBV9 and TRBJ2-5; TRBD1 matches 8 bases. The ends lost 3 bases at V and 4 bases at J; junction bases unmatched: 8. CDR3 length: 15 amino acids. Germline values: CDR1 SGDLS, CDR2 YYNGEE. For the CDR3, the DNA is TGTGCCAGCAGCGAGAAGGACAGGGTCGGAGAGACCCAGTACTTC. It encodes CASSEKDRVGETQYF. Using reference TRBV9 and TRBJ2-5 for the parts outside the CDR3, the full variable domain is DSGVTQTPKHLITATGQRVTLRCSPRSGDLSVYWYQQSLDQGLQFLIQYYNGEERAKGNILERFSAQQFPDLHSELNLSSLELGDSALYFCASSEKDRVGETQYFGPGTRLLVL.

CDR3 loop: CASSSGGTTNEKLFF. CDR3 coding DNA: TGTGCCAGCAGTTCAGGGGGTACAACTAATGAAAAACTGTTTTTT. This chain links TRBV6-2 or TRBV6-3 with TRBJ1-4; 7 bases align to TRBD1. There are 15 residues in the CDR3. With V trimmed by 4 bases and J by 0 bases, 2 bases remained unmatched. Germline CDR1 and CDR2: MNHEY and SVGEGT.

The chain couples TRBV28 to TRBJ1-4, with 7 bases identical to TRBD1. The V and J ends lost 4 bases and 8 bases, in that order; junction bases with no gene match: 10. The germline CDR1 and CDR2 sequences are MDHEN and SYDVKM. This CDR3 spans 15 amino acids. The CDR3 is CASSSAGTVTEKLFF. Here the CDR3 DNA reads TGTGCCAGCAGTTCCGCCGGGACAGTTACCGAAAAACTGTTTTTT.

The chain carries TRBV29-1 and TRBJ1-1; no clear D gene. V lost 4 bases and J lost 1, with 7 bases in between. The CDR3 runs to 12 residues. Germline CDR1 SQVTM, CDR2 ANQGSEA. CDR3 bases: TGCAGCGTTGTGGCATCGAACACTGAAGCTTTCTTT. Encoded protein: CSVVASNTEAFF.

This clone was seen only a few times. This sequence joins TRBV18 and TRBJ2-2; 11 bases are a match to TRBD2. V was clipped by 0 bases and J by 6 bases; unmatched bases: 6. CDR3 length equals 17 residues. Germline V gene lookup returns CDR1 KGHSH and CDR2 LQKENI. CDR3 residues: CASSPPVLAGVSGELFF. CDR3 in DNA: TGTGCCAGCTCACCACCTGTACTAGCGGGAGTATCCGGGGAGCTGTTTTTT.

The chain carries TRBV10-3 and TRBJ2-5, with 9 nucleotides matching TRBD1. CDR3 length: 16 residues. Germline trimming cut 5 bases from V and 2 bases from J; bases unmatched to any gene: 9. Germline V gene sequence: CDR1 ENHRY, CDR2 SYGVKD. The CDR3 here is CAISFTGGQKQETQYF. The CDR3 nucleotides read TGTGCCATCAGTTTCACAGGGGGCCAGAAACAAGAGACCCAGTACTTC.

This sequence joins TRBV28 and TRBJ2-2; maybe TRBD2 (6 bases). Germline V gene data show CDR1 as MDHEN and CDR2 as SYDVKM. The ends were cut back, 5 bases at V and 1 base at J, with 14 bases in the middle. The CDR3 consists of 16 residues. The CDR3 is CASSPQGRGNTGELFF. The CDR3 DNA reads TGTGCCAGCAGTCCCCAAGGGCGGGGGAACACCGGGGAGCTGTTTTTT. Variable domain in full (rest from reference TRBV28 and TRBJ2-2): DVKVTQSSRYLVKRTGEKVFLECVQDMDHENMFWYRQDPGLGLRLIYFSYDVKMKEKGDIPEGYSVSREKKERFSLILESASTNQTSMYLCASSPQGRGNTGELFFGEGSRLTVL.

About this clone itself: Other nucleotide sequences in the sample specify the same CDR3. The rearrangement uses TRBV19 and TRBJ1-4; 9 bases fit TRBD1. The CDR3 sequence is 14 residues long. Germline values: CDR1 LNHDA, CDR2 SQIVND (reference sequence). Germline trimming cut 9 bases from V and 0 bases from J; bases unmatched to any gene: 2. Here the CDR3 DNA reads TGTGCCAGCAGACAGGGGGCAACTAATGAAAAACTGTTTTTT. Translation: CASRQGATNEKLFF.

The rearrangement joins TRBV19 to TRBJ2-1; 7 bases are a match to TRBD1. V gave up 7 bases and J gave up 2 bases; unmatched junction bases: 5. Germline V gene data show CDR1 as LNHDA and CDR2 as SQIVND (reference sequence). The CDR3 loop spans 14 amino acids. Written as DNA, the CDR3 is TGTGCCAGTACCAGGGACAGAACCTACAATGAGCAGTTCTTC. This codes for CASTRDRTYNEQFF.

The chain combines TRBV29-1 with TRBJ2-3, with 7 bases aligning to TRBD1. J lost 0 bases, V lost 7 bases, and 1 base had no gene match. The CDR3 loop spans 12 amino acids. CDR1 and CDR2 (germline): SQVTM, ANQGSEA. The CDR3 DNA sequence: TGCAGCGGGGACAGTAGCACAGATACGCAGTATTTT. Amino acids: CSGDSSTDTQYF.

The chain recombines TRBV28 with TRBJ2-3, with TRBD1 identical over 9 bases. Germline V lookup: CDR1 MDHEN, CDR2 SYDVKM. This CDR3 comprises 14 residues. The J segment lost 5 bases and the V segment lost 5 bases, leaving 5 bases of the junction unmatched. The CDR3 nucleotides read TGTGCCAGCAGTAGGACAGGGGCGGTAGATACGCAGTATTTT. Its protein is CASSRTGAVDTQYF.

The genes are TRBV19 and TRBJ2-1; 12 bases are a match to TRBD2. This CDR3 spans 17 amino acids. V was pared by 4 bases and J by 2 bases, with 6 bases of the junction left unmatched. Germline values: CDR1 LNHDA, CDR2 SQIVND (reference sequence). CDR3 nucleotide sequence: TGTGCCAGTAGTAGGAGACTAGCGGGGGCTCCCTACAATGAGCAGTTCTTC. It specifies CASSRRLAGAPYNEQFF. Using reference TRBV19 and TRBJ2-1 for the parts outside the CDR3, the full variable domain is DGGITQSPKYLFRKEGQNVTLSCEQNLNHDAMYWYRQDPGQGLRLIYYSQIVNDFQKGDIAEGYSVSREKKESFPLTVTSAQKNPTAFYLCASSRRLAGAPYNEQFFGPGTRLTVL.

The rearrangement joins TRBV5-1 to TRBJ2-1; 7 nucleotides align to TRBD2. CDR3 length: 20 amino acids. Trimming took 4 bases from V and 0 from J; bases not matched to a gene: 19. The germline V gene has CDR1 SGHRS and CDR2 YFSETQ. The CDR3, as DNA: TGCGCCAGCAGCACCCCGGACGTGACTAGCTCCCCAAGCTCCTACAATGAGCAGTTCTTC. Amino acid sequence: CASSTPDVTSSPSSYNEQFF.

CDR3 in DNA: TGTGCCAGCAGACAGGGTCAAGAGACCCAGTACTTC. Protein product: CASRQGQETQYF. The V call is TRBV28, the J call TRBJ2-5; maybe TRBD1 (6 bases). Per germline, CDR1 MDHEN and CDR2 SYDVKM. This CDR3 comprises 12 residues. V was clipped by 6 bases and J by 2 bases, with 7 bases between them.

In the case of this clone: Other DNA sequences in the sample encode the same CDR3. V gene TRBV6-5 combines with J gene TRBJ1-5; D not certain. The CDR3 covers 14 residues. Trimming shortened V by 6 bases and J by 1 base, and 10 bases separated the two germline ends. Germline CDR1 MNHEY, CDR2 SVGAGI. The CDR3 DNA reads as TGTGCCAGCAGCCCGCGCGGAAGCAATCAGCCCCAGCATTTT. Amino acid sequence: CASSPRGSNQPQHF.

This rearrangement joins TRBV30 to TRBJ1-1, with D unclear. Between the trimmed V and J ends, which lost 0 bases and 2 bases, there was a span of 10 bases. The CDR3 contains 14 residues. Germline V gene sequence: CDR1 GTSNPN, CDR2 SVGIG (reference sequence). The DNA of the CDR3 is TGTGCCTGGAGTGTACTCGGGGAAAACACTGAAGCTTTCTTT. This translates into CAWSVLGENTEAFF.

V and J are TRBV24-1 and TRBJ2-1, with 16 bases matching TRBD2. The V gene end was trimmed by 6 bases and the J gene end by 1 base; junction bases not matched to a gene: 11. Germline CDR1 KGHDR, CDR2 SFDVKD. CDR3 length: 20 amino acids. CDR3 bases: TGTGCCACCAGTTCTTCTCCGGGACTAGCGGGAGGGAGATCCTACAATGAGCAGTTCTTC. Amino acid sequence: CATSSSPGLAGGRSYNEQFF.

This clone occurred once. The rearrangement uses TRBV11-2 and TRBJ2-1; possibly TRBD2 for D (6 bases). This CDR3 has 16 residues. The germline V and J ends were trimmed by 7 bases and 10 bases, with 26 bases remaining between them. Germline assignment: CDR1 SGHAT and CDR2 FQNNGV. The CDR3 DNA follows: TGTGCCAGCAACGAATTGGCGGGACGGGCCTTAGGAGAGCAGTTCTTC. This sequence encodes CASNELAGRALGEQFF.

In its sample, this clone was seen a few times. The chain combines TRBV11-2 with TRBJ1-2; TRBD1 aligns across 7 bases. This CDR3 has 16 amino acids. Looked up from germline, CDR1 is SGHAT and CDR2 is FQNNGV. Unmatched junction bases numbered 4, after V lost 0 bases and J lost 0 bases. CDR3 DNA: TGTGCCAGCAGCTTAGATCCGACAGGGCCTAACTATGGCTACACCTTC. This sequence encodes CASSLDPTGPNYGYTF.

The rearrangement uses TRBV9 and TRBJ2-5; the match to TRBD1 covers 8 bases. V dropped 4 bases and J dropped 4; count of bases not matched to a gene: 9. The CDR3 is 15 residues long. Germline CDR1 is SGDLS and CDR2 is YYNGEE. DNA of the CDR3: TGTGCCAGCAGCCTCTATGGAGACAGGGGAGAGACCCAGTACTTC. It specifies CASSLYGDRGETQYF.

The chain couples TRBV5-4 to TRBJ2-7, with D hard to call. CDR1 and CDR2 (germline): SGHNT, YYREEE (reference sequence). The CDR3 is 14 amino acids. Trimming took 0 bases from V and 2 from J, leaving 9 bases between them. This chain's CDR3 is CASSLGVLPYEQYF. The CDR3 coding sequence is TGTGCCAGCAGCTTGGGAGTTTTGCCCTACGAGCAGTACTTC.

The DNA for the CDR3 is TGCGCCAGCAGCCAAGTAGCGGGAGGCGCCCAAGAGACCCAGTACTTC. Its translation: CASSQVAGGAQETQYF. V usage is TRBV4-3 and J usage is TRBJ2-5; 10 bases fit TRBD2. Germline V gene sequence: CDR1 LGHNA, CDR2 YSLEER. The CDR3 consists of 16 residues. Germline trimming cut 1 base from V and 1 base from J; bases unmatched to any gene: 3.

The V call is TRBV9, the J call TRBJ2-7; 8 bases align to TRBD1. The germline gives CDR1 SGDLS, CDR2 YYNGEE. V lost 0 bases and J lost 3; bases outside the gene matches: 5. CDR3 size: 15 residues. The CDR3 reads CASSVGDRPYYEQYF. Written as DNA, the CDR3 is TGTGCCAGCAGCGTAGGGGACAGGCCTTACTACGAGCAGTACTTC.

CDR3 amino acids: CASILSTGGANVLTF. The DNA for the CDR3 is TGTGCCAGCATCCTTTCGACGGGTGGGGCCAACGTCCTGACTTTC. The chain carries TRBV6-5 and TRBJ2-6; D is unclear. V lost 7 bases to trimming and J lost 3 bases, with 13 bases between them. Germline V CDR1 and CDR2: MNHEY, SVGAGI. The CDR3 spans 15 residues.

The chain has TRBV27 and TRBJ1-3, with TRBD1 matching over 8 bases. This CDR3 contains 16 residues. With V trimmed by 4 bases and J by 2 bases, 7 bases remained unmatched. Germline V CDR1 and CDR2: MNHEY, SMNVEV (reference sequence). For the CDR3, the DNA is TGTGCCAGCAGTTCCGGACAGGGATGGCCTGGAAACACCATATATTTT. Translated: CASSSGQGWPGNTIYF.

On this clone: The sample has other DNA sequences that encode this CDR3 too. This rearrangement joins TRBV6-5 to TRBJ1-5; perhaps TRBD1 as D (5 bases). The V and J ends lost 2 bases and 2 bases respectively, with 7 bases between them. The germline V gene encodes CDR1 MNHEY and CDR2 SVGAGI. The CDR3 runs to 14 residues. The chain's CDR3 is CASSYRGGNQPQHF. The CDR3 nucleotides are TGTGCCAGCAGTTACCGGGGGGGCAATCAGCCCCAGCATTTT.